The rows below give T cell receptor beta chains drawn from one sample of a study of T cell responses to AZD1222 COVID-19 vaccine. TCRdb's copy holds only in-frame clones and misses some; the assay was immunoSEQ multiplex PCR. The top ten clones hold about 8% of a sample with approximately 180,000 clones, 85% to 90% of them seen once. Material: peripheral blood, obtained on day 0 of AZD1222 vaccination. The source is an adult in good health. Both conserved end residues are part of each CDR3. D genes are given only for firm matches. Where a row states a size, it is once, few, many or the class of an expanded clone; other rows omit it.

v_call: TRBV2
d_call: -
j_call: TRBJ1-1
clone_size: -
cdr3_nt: TGTGCCAGCAGCAGGGAAACCACTGAAGCTTTCTTT
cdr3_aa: CASSRETTEAFF

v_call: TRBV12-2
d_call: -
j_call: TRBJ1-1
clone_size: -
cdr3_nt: TGTGCAAGTCGCGAAAAAACACGGGCTGGGGACACTGAAGCTTTCTTT
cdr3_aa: CASREKTRAGDTEAFF

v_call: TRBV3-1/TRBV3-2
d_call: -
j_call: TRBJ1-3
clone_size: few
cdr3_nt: TGTGCCAGCAGCCAGGGTGGACTCTACTCTGGAAACACCATATATTTT
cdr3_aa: CASSQGGLYSGNTIYF

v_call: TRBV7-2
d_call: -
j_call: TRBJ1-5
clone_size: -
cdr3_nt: TGTGCCAGCAGCTTAGTCGGTCAGCCTAGCAATCAGCCCCAGCATTTT
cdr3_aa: CASSLVGQPSNQPQHF

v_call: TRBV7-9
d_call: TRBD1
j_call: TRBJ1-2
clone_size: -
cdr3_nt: TGTGCCAGCAGCTTGACACAGGGGTACTATGGCTACACCTTC
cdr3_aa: CASSLTQGYYGYTF

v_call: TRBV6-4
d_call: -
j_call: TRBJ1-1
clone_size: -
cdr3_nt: TGTGCCAACCGAGGAGACACAGGGACTGAAGCTTTCTTT
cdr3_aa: CANRGDTGTEAFF

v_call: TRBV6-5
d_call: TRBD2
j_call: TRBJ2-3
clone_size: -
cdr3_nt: TGTGCCAGCAGTTCCCAAGCGGGGGGAGGCCATACGCAGTATTTT
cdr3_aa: CASSSQAGGGHTQYF

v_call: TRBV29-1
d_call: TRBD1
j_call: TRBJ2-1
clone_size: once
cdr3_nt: TGCAGCGCATGGGACAGGGCGAGGGATGAGCAGTTCTTC
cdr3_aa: CSAWDRARDEQFF

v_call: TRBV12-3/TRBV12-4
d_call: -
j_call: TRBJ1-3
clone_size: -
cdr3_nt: TGTGCCAGCAGTCAGGCTGGAAACACCATATATTTT
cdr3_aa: CASSQAGNTIYF

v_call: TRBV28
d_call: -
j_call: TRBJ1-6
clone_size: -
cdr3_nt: TGTGCCAGCAGTTTTCGGGAGGGCGGGACCTCACCCCTCCACTTT
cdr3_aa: CASSFREGGTSPLHF

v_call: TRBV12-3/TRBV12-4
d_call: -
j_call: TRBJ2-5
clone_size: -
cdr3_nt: TGTGCCAGCAGCCCTGACAGTGAGACCCAGTACTTC
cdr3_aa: CASSPDSETQYF

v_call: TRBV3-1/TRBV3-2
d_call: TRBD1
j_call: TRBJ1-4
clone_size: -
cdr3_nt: TGTGCCAGCAGCCCTCCCCTTCTTGACAGGGGAAATGAAAAACTGTTTTTT
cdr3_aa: CASSPPLLDRGNEKLFF